This entry lists 28 T cell receptor beta chains sequenced from one sample in a study of T cell responses to AZD1222 COVID-19 vaccine. Produced via immunoSEQ multiplex PCR; TCRdb's table is partial and in-frame only. The data show over 45,000 clones, with over 75% seen just once and about 5.7% held by the top ten. The sample here was peripheral blood, taken 28 days after the second AZD1222 dose. The receptors were sampled from an adult who received the AZD1222 COVID-19 vaccine.

This chain links TRBV4-1 with TRBJ2-1; unclear D gene. CDR1 MGHRA and CDR2 YSYEKL come from the germline V gene. The ends were cut back, 0 bases at V and 5 bases at J, with 5 bases in the middle. The CDR3 has 13 amino acids. CDR3 sequence reads: CASSQDRNNEQFF. The CDR3 nucleotides read TGCGCCAGCAGCCAAGATCGCAACAATGAGCAGTTCTTC.

As DNA, the CDR3 is TGCGCCAGCAGCTTGACCCACCCAGACCAAGCTGAAGCTTTCTTT. Translation: CASSLTHPDQAEAFF. The V call is TRBV5-1, the J call TRBJ1-1; no firm D call. CDR3 length equals 15 residues. Deletions cut 1 base from V and 6 bases from J, with 16 bases between. Germline V gives CDR1 SGHRS, CDR2 YFSETQ.

The CDR3 protein is CASSPQDGYGYTF. The CDR3 nucleotides are TGTGCCAGCAGCCCTCAGGACGGCTATGGCTACACCTTC. This chain uses TRBV7-2 with TRBJ1-2, with D unclear. CDR3 length: 13 amino acids. Trimming took off 5 bases at V and 4 bases at J, with 11 bases between the two ends. The V gene's germline CDR1 is SGHTA and CDR2 FQGNSA.

This chain uses TRBV7-2 with TRBJ2-7; perhaps TRBD1 as D (5 bases). The CDR3 spans 14 residues. Trimming cost V 5 bases and J 2 bases, with 13 bases left between them. The V gene's germline CDR1 is SGHTA and CDR2 FQGNSA. In DNA, the CDR3 is TGTGCCAGCAGCCAGCCCAGGGCGACCTACGAGCAGTACTTC. Its translation: CASSQPRATYEQYF.

This clone has just a few counts. J is TRBJ1-4 and V is TRBV28; 10 nucleotides line up with TRBD1. The CDR3 is 13 residues long. Germline V gene lookup returns CDR1 MDHEN and CDR2 SYDVKM. V trimming: 8 bases; J trimming: 6 bases; junction bases outside the gene matches: 3. CDR3: CASWDRGHEKLFF. Written as DNA, the CDR3 is TGTGCCAGCTGGGACAGGGGTCATGAAAAACTGTTTTTT.

V usage is TRBV7-2 and J usage is TRBJ2-1; D possibly uses TRBD1 or TRBD2 (5 bases each). Looked up from germline, CDR1 is SGHTA and CDR2 is FQGNSA. This CDR3 has 14 amino acids. The V and J ends lost 7 bases and 4 bases respectively, with 14 bases between them. DNA for the CDR3: TGTGCCAGCAACATGGGGGAGAGGTACAATGAGCAGTTCTTC. Translated: CASNMGERYNEQFF.

The J gene is TRBJ1-1, the V gene TRBV3-1 (or the pseudogene TRBV3-2), with 9 bases lining up with TRBD1. The V gene end was trimmed by 4 bases and the J gene end by 0 bases; junction bases not matched to a gene: 3. The CDR3 is made up of 15 amino acids. Germline V CDR1 and CDR2: LGHDT, YNNKEL (reference sequence). CDR3 loop: CASSRRTGVNTEAFF. For the CDR3, the DNA is TGTGCCAGCAGCCGCCGGACAGGGGTGAACACTGAAGCTTTCTTT.

The CDR3 reads CASSSGLLAGAPNEQFF. CDR3 coding DNA: TGTGCCAGCAGCTCGGGCCTCCTAGCGGGGGCACCCAATGAGCAGTTCTTC. J is TRBJ2-1 and V is TRBV7-9, with TRBD2 identical over 10 bases. V lost 4 bases and J lost 6; bases outside the gene matches: 12. This CDR3 is built from 17 residues. The germline gives CDR1 SEHNR, CDR2 FQNEAQ (reference sequence).

This sequence joins TRBV28 and TRBJ2-7; 7 bases match TRBD2. Germline V gene data show CDR1 as MDHEN and CDR2 as SYDVKM. The CDR3 has 15 residues. V dropped 4 bases and J dropped 2; count of bases not matched to a gene: 8. In nucleotides, the CDR3 is TGTGCCAGCAGTTATCTCCCAAGCGGGACCTACGAGCAGTACTTC. It translates to CASSYLPSGTYEQYF.

This chain links TRBV7-3 with TRBJ1-6; D unresolved. The germline CDR1 and CDR2 sequences are SGHTA and FQGTGA. This CDR3 contains 13 residues. V was cut by 5 bases and J by 7 bases, with 9 bases left in between. The DNA of the CDR3 is TGTGCCAGCAGCCAATCCCCAAATTCACCCCTCCACTTT. This encodes CASSQSPNSPLHF.

The chain carries TRBV5-4 and TRBJ2-5; D is unclear. V was pared by 0 bases and J by 5 bases, with 5 bases between. CDR1 SGHNT and CDR2 YYREEE come from the germline V gene (reference sequence). The CDR3 is made up of 12 amino acids. The CDR3 nucleotides are TGTGCCAGCAGCTTGGACACGGAGACCCAGTACTTC. Amino acids: CASSLDTETQYF.

The chain is built from TRBV3-1 (or the pseudogene TRBV3-2) and TRBJ2-3, with 8 nucleotides matching TRBD2. The germline V gene encodes CDR1 LGHDT and CDR2 YNNKEL (reference sequence). The CDR3 sequence is 15 residues long. The junction had 8 bases not matched to a gene; V was cut back by 4 bases and J by 5 bases. As DNA, the CDR3 is TGTGCCAGCAGCCCCCCCGGGGGGGGGAGAGATACGCAGTATTTT. Its protein is CASSPPGGGRDTQYF.

The chain joins TRBV5-8 to TRBJ1-1, with a tentative D call TRBD1 (6 bases). CDR1 SGHTS and CDR2 YDEGEE come from the germline V gene. The CDR3 runs to 15 residues. V was shortened by 0 bases and J by 11 bases, with 20 bases between the two germline ends. DNA of the CDR3: TGTGCCAGCAGCTTGGCCGGTTTCGGAGGGGGGTGGGCTTTCTTT. Translation gives CASSLAGFGGGWAFF.

In this sample, this clone turned up once. This chain joins TRBV9 and TRBJ1-2; 8 positions match TRBD1. The trim removed 4 bases at V and 2 bases at J, leaving 10 bases unmatched. Germline V gives CDR1 SGDLS, CDR2 YYNGEE. The CDR3 length is 16 residues. The CDR3: CASSPRTGTDNYGYTF. CDR3 nucleotide sequence: TGTGCCAGCAGCCCTCGGACAGGGACCGACAACTATGGCTACACCTTC.

V usage is TRBV4-1 and J usage is TRBJ2-1; 9 bases are shared with TRBD2. Germline V gene lookup returns CDR1 MGHRA and CDR2 YSYEKL. V trimming: 4 bases; J trimming: 10 bases; junction bases outside the gene matches: 8. CDR3 length equals 14 residues. Here the CDR3 reads CASSRVAGVGEQFF. For the CDR3, the DNA is TGCGCCAGCAGCCGGGTAGCGGGAGTAGGAGAGCAGTTCTTC.

J is TRBJ1-4 and V is TRBV5-1, with TRBD1 matching 7 bases. The V gene end was trimmed by 3 bases and the J gene end by 3 bases; junction bases not matched to a gene: 5. There are 15 residues in the CDR3. Germline assignment: CDR1 SGHRS and CDR2 YFSETQ. The CDR3 DNA sequence: TGCGCCAGCAGCTACAGGGGTGAAGCTAATGAAAAACTGTTTTTT. The encoded protein is CASSYRGEANEKLFF.

The chain has TRBV5-1 and TRBJ1-4, with D perhaps matching TRBD1 (5 bases). V lost 4 bases to trimming and J lost 2 bases, with 9 bases between them. Germline V gene lookup returns CDR1 SGHRS and CDR2 YFSETQ. This CDR3 contains 14 residues. CDR3 bases: TGCGCCAGCAGCCCTGAGGGGACTAATGAAAAACTGTTTTTT. It translates to CASSPEGTNEKLFF.

J is TRBJ2-1 and V is TRBV2; no clear D gene. Trimming left V 2 bases short and J 3 bases short, with 2 bases between. Germline CDR1 reads SNHLY; CDR2 reads FYNNEI. The CDR3 consists of 12 residues. CDR3 bases: TGTGCCAGCAGTGAACTCTACAATGAGCAGTTCTTC. Encoded protein: CASSELYNEQFF.

This sequence joins TRBV5-1 and TRBJ2-7; D remains ambiguous. CDR3 length: 12 amino acids. Germline CDR1 reads SGHRS; CDR2 reads YFSETQ. Trimming stripped 4 bases from V and 4 bases from J, with 9 bases between. CDR3 loop: CASSLHQYEQYF. CDR3 in DNA: TGCGCCAGCAGCCTACACCAATACGAGCAGTACTTC.

The chain is built from TRBV18 and TRBJ2-2; a weak D match, TRBD1 (6 bases). From germline, CDR1 is KGHSH and CDR2 LQKENI. The CDR3 is 16 amino acids. V lost 4 bases and J lost 2, with 14 bases in between. The CDR3 spells CASSLTGTPNTGELFF. CDR3 in DNA: TGTGCCAGCTCACTCACCGGGACACCAAACACCGGGGAGCTGTTTTTT.

The rearrangement joins TRBV14 to TRBJ2-7, with D maybe TRBD1 (6 bases). The V gene's germline CDR1 is SGHDN and CDR2 FVKESK. The CDR3 has 14 residues. Trimming pared 1 base from V and 6 bases from J, leaving 13 bases between. CDR3 sequence reads: CASSQGANRVEQYF. The CDR3 region has the DNA TGTGCCAGCAGCCAAGGGGCCAACAGGGTCGAGCAGTACTTC.

The rearrangement uses TRBV13 and TRBJ2-1; TRBD2 matches at 12 bases. Germline V gene data show CDR1 as PRHDT and CDR2 as FYEKMQ (reference sequence). Trimming cost V 5 bases and J 3 bases; bases outside gene matches: 11. This CDR3 is built from 18 residues. CDR3 amino acids: CASSPRAPLAGGYNEQFF. CDR3 DNA sequence: TGTGCCAGCAGCCCCCGAGCACCACTAGCGGGGGGCTACAATGAGCAGTTCTTC. The entire variable domain, with the rest obtained from reference TRBV13 and TRBJ2-1, is as follows: AAGVIQSPRHLIKEKRETATLKCYPIPRHDTVYWYQQGPGQDPQFLISFYEKMQSDKGSIPDRFSAQQFSDYHSELNMSSLELGDSALYFCASSPRAPLAGGYNEQFFGPGTRLTVL.

The rearrangement joins TRBV5-1 to TRBJ2-1; TRBD1 matches 7 bases. Germline V gene lookup returns CDR1 SGHRS and CDR2 YFSETQ. This CDR3 is 14 amino acids long. Losses at the gene ends were 0 bases for V and 6 bases for J; bases not matched to a gene: 3. CDR3 nucleotides: TGCGCCAGCAGCTTGGGAGACAGGGCCAATGAGCAGTTCTTC. As protein: CASSLGDRANEQFF.

This chain uses TRBV2 with TRBJ2-4, with D perhaps given as TRBD1 or TRBD2 (5 bases each). Germline lookup yields CDR1 SNHLY and CDR2 FYNNEI. The CDR3 spans 13 residues. The germline V and J ends were trimmed by 5 bases and 8 bases, with 13 bases remaining between them. This CDR3 reads CASSTAGRDIQYF. The CDR3 region has the DNA TGTGCCAGCAGTACGGCAGGGAGAGACATTCAGTACTTC. Variable domain in full (rest from reference TRBV2 and TRBJ2-4): EPEVTQTPSHQVTQMGQEVILRCVPISNHLYFYWYRQILGQKVEFLVSFYNNEISEKSEIFDDQFSVERPDGSNFTLKIRSTKLEDSAMYFCASSTAGRDIQYFGAGTRLSVL.

V gene TRBV7-2 combines with J gene TRBJ2-2, with TRBD2 matching over 9 bases. The V segment lost 3 bases and the J segment 0 bases; nucleotides outside the gene matches: 11. From germline, CDR1 is SGHTA and CDR2 FQGNSA. This CDR3 comprises 19 residues. For the CDR3, the DNA is TGTGCCAGCAGCTTTTTGTGGAGCGGGAGGACCGCGAACACCGGGGAGCTGTTTTTT. This translates into CASSFLWSGRTANTGELFF. Full variable domain (rest looked up from reference TRBV7-2 and TRBJ2-2): GAGVSQSPSNKVTEKGKDVELRCDPISGHTALYWYRQSLGQGLEFLIYFQGNSAPDKSGLPSDRFSAERTGGSVSTLTIQRTQQEDSAVYLCASSFLWSGRTANTGELFFGEGSRLTVL.

This chain connects TRBV29-1 to TRBJ2-7; D gene uncertain. The germline V gene has CDR1 SQVTM and CDR2 ANQGSEA. The V end was cut by 6 bases, the J end by 3 bases, with 15 bases between. CDR3 size: 13 residues. CDR3 sequence (DNA): TGCAGCGTACTGGTGGCGGTTAGCTACGAGCAGTACTTC. The encoded protein is CSVLVAVSYEQYF.

This chain connects TRBV13 to TRBJ2-7, with D hard to call. Germline V CDR1 and CDR2: PRHDT, FYEKMQ (reference sequence). V was pared by 5 bases and J by 0 bases, with 14 bases between. The CDR3 extends over 15 amino acids. CDR3 nucleotides: TGTGCCAGCAGCCGGAGCCGAACGAACTCCTACGAGCAGTACTTC. It specifies CASSRSRTNSYEQYF.

This clone has just one count. The chain has TRBV7-2 and TRBJ1-1; D is undetermined. The V gene lost 7 bases and the J gene lost 1 base, with 13 bases spanning the gap. This CDR3 is built from 14 residues. Germline CDR1 SGHTA, CDR2 FQGNSA. The CDR3: CASTTGPQNTEAFF. The DNA for the CDR3 is TGTGCCAGCACCACCGGACCGCAGAACACTGAAGCTTTCTTT.